This passage covers 18 T cell receptor beta chains from one sample sequenced in a study of T cells expressing NK-cell markers. TCRdb reprocessed the 5' RACE reads and keeps a single row for each CDR3 protein, giving no DNA. Across about half a million distinct CDR3 sequences, the top ten clones capture 1.4% to 1.5% of the sample. The specimen sequenced was blood T cells: a sorted CD56 or NKG2C T cell subset, CD4+ or CD8+ T cells, or bulk PBMC T cells (not recorded which). Source of these receptors: a woman aged 45 to 65 in good health.

The V gene is TRBV6-5, the J gene TRBJ1-2. CDR1 and CDR2 (germline): MNHEY, SVGAGI. This CDR3 comprises 15 residues. CDR3 sequence reads: CASSYSGRRSYGYTF.

This chain uses TRBV7-3 with TRBJ1-1; TCRdb picks TRBD1, but there is no DNA to check that call. Germline V CDR1 and CDR2: SGHTA, FQGTGA. CDR3 length: 14 residues. The CDR3 loop reads CASSNRGKSTEAFF.

V usage is TRBV6-5 and J usage is TRBJ2-1; no DNA is available, so the TRBD2 call from TCRdb remains unchecked. The germline gives CDR1 MNHEY, CDR2 SVGAGI. The CDR3 length is 14 residues. CDR3 loop: CASYNSGRAHEQFF.

This chain joins TRBV5-6 and TRBJ2-1; TCRdb's D gene call, TRBD2, goes unchecked for lack of DNA. In germline, CDR1 is SGHDT, CDR2 YYEEEE. The CDR3 has 16 residues. CDR3: CASSYPRLAGADEQFF.

The chain uses TRBV27 and TRBJ2-7; the TCRdb D gene call, TRBD2, has no DNA to confirm it. The CDR3 loop spans 13 amino acids. Germline-derived CDR1 and CDR2 are MNHEY and SMNVEV (reference sequence). The CDR3 sequence is CASRTLGRAEQYF.

This chain uses TRBV29-1 with TRBJ1-3; TCRdb's assignment of TRBD1 cannot be checked, as there is no DNA. Germline V gives CDR1 SQVTM, CDR2 ANQGSEA. This CDR3 spans 13 amino acids. The CDR3 spells CSVDLGVGNTIYF.

The chain is built from TRBV20-1 and TRBJ2-2. Per germline, CDR1 DFQATT and CDR2 SNEGSKA (reference sequence). The CDR3 covers 12 residues. CDR3 in amino acids: CSVRRTTGELFF.

The rearrangement links TRBV4-1 to TRBJ2-2; TCRdb selects TRBD2, and the lack of DNA leaves this call unchecked. Germline V gene data show CDR1 as MGHRA and CDR2 as YSYEKL. This CDR3 comprises 17 residues. The CDR3 is CASRERLAGTYTGELFF.

The chain is built from TRBV5-1 and TRBJ2-1; there is no DNA to check the TCRdb D call of TRBD1. The CDR3 is 15 residues long. In germline, CDR1 is SGHRS, CDR2 YFSETQ. The CDR3 here is CASSVWGDRVDEQFF.

V usage is TRBV20-1 and J usage is TRBJ1-2. Per the germline V gene, CDR1 is DFQATT and CDR2 is SNEGSKA (reference sequence). The CDR3 extends over 14 amino acids. CDR3 in amino acids: CSARNPDLPDGYTF.

The chain carries TRBV5-5 and TRBJ1-3; TCRdb gives TRBD1 as the D gene, but with no DNA this cannot be confirmed. The CDR3 covers 15 residues. Germline V gives CDR1 SGHKS, CDR2 YYEKEE (reference sequence). The CDR3 region is CASRNTGITGNTIYF.

The chain uses TRBV5-1 and TRBJ2-6. This CDR3 comprises 14 residues. The germline V gene encodes CDR1 SGHRS and CDR2 YFSETQ. CDR3 loop: CASSGSGGANVLTF.

V and J are TRBV12-3 or TRBV12-4 and TRBJ1-1; the TRBD1 assignment by TCRdb is unverifiable without DNA. The CDR3 is made up of 15 amino acids. The CDR3 sequence is CASSSQGGLNTEAFF.

The V and J genes are TRBV20-1 and TRBJ1-1. Germline CDR1 DFQATT, CDR2 SNEGSKA (reference sequence). CDR3 size: 16 residues. The CDR3 reads CSARAWAGERYTEAFF.

The rearrangement links TRBV5-1 to TRBJ2-1; lacking DNA, the TRBD1 call made by TCRdb goes unchecked. Germline V gene data show CDR1 as SGHRS and CDR2 as YFSETQ. CDR3 size: 17 residues. CDR3 protein: CASSLAFSRGGYNEQFF.

The chain has TRBV24-1 and TRBJ2-7; without DNA, the TCRdb call of TRBD1 cannot be checked. The CDR3 runs to 14 residues. Germline CDR1 and CDR2: KGHDR and SFDVKD. The chain's CDR3 is CATSDPGRTYEQYF.

This chain links TRBV7-2 with TRBJ2-4. Per germline, CDR1 SGHTA and CDR2 FQGNSA. The CDR3 has 15 amino acids. The CDR3 loop reads CASSKPEGAKNIQYF. Filled out from reference TRBV7-2 and TRBJ2-4, the complete variable domain reads GAGVSQSPSNKVTEKGKDVELRCDPISGHTALYWYRQSLGQGLEFLIYFQGNSAPDKSGLPSDRFSAERTGGSVSTLTIQRTQQEDSAVYLCASSKPEGAKNIQYFGAGTRLSVL.

This chain's CDR3 is CASLKRMNTEAFF. The chain employs TRBV19 and TRBJ1-1. CDR3 length equals 13 residues. The germline CDR1 and CDR2 sequences are LNHDA and SQIVND (reference sequence). The whole variable domain, filled in from reference TRBV19 and TRBJ1-1, reads DGGITQSPKYLFRKEGQNVTLSCEQNLNHDAMYWYRQDPGQGLRLIYYSQIVNDFQKGDIAEGYSVSREKKESFPLTVTSAQKNPTAFYLCASLKRMNTEAFFGQGTRLTVV.